These 25 T cell receptor beta chains share one sample of origin, sequenced in a study of blood T cells in healthy people across ages. The authors ran a second PCR of 7 to 11 cycles using a sample-barcoded 5' primer and a J-beta primer mix. TCRdb redid the calling of the 5' RACE reads with MiXCR, one entry per CDR3 protein. The data hold about 730,000 distinct CDR3 sequences, with roughly 43% observed a single time. Input material: blood. Source of these receptors: a woman aged 55-70 years in good health.

V and J are TRBV28 and TRBJ2-5; no clear D. With 6 bases removed from V and 11 bases from J, the gap between germline ends came to 16 bases. Germline values: CDR1 MDHEN, CDR2 SYDVKM. The CDR3 is 12 amino acids. CDR3 in amino acids: CASRSKGHKQYF. The DNA of the CDR3 is TGTGCCAGCAGGTCGAAAGGGCACAAGCAGTACTTC.

The chain joins TRBV29-1 to TRBJ2-3; D may be TRBD1 (5 bases). The germline V and J ends were trimmed by 4 bases and 4 bases, with 6 bases remaining between them. Germline V CDR1 and CDR2: SQVTM, ANQGSEA. This CDR3 contains 11 residues. The chain's CDR3 is CSVGQSDTQYF. CDR3 nucleotide sequence: TGCAGCGTTGGACAGTCAGATACGCAGTATTTT.

The chain combines TRBV12-3 or TRBV12-4 with TRBJ1-6, with D unclear. V was shortened by 7 bases and J by 9 bases, with 16 bases between the two germline ends. The CDR3 contains 14 residues. The CDR3, as DNA: TGTGCCAGCACCTCGCCCCAGGCAATTTCACCCCTCCACTTT. It encodes CASTSPQAISPLHF.

This clonotype has only a few counts. This chain uses TRBV7-2 with TRBJ2-5; D is possibly TRBD1 (7 bases). With 5 bases removed from V and 1 base from J, the gap between germline ends came to 14 bases. CDR3 length: 15 residues. The germline V gene encodes CDR1 SGHTA and CDR2 FQGNSA. The CDR3 protein is CASSPQGGFQETQYF. The DNA for the CDR3 is TGTGCCAGCAGCCCTCAGGGGGGTTTCCAAGAGACCCAGTACTTC.

This clonotype was detected many times. The rearrangement joins TRBV5-1 to TRBJ2-1; 7 bases match TRBD2. Germline CDR1 SGHRS, CDR2 YFSETQ. Unmatched junction bases numbered 5, after V lost 4 bases and J lost 1 base. The CDR3 is made up of 15 amino acids. The CDR3 DNA reads TGCGCCAGCAGCCGCGGGGGTGCATCCTACAATGAGCAGTTCTTC. Its translation: CASSRGGASYNEQFF.

This clonotype was seen a single time. The J gene is TRBJ2-2, the V gene TRBV9; 9 nucleotides line up with TRBD1. V was pared by 3 bases and J by 4 bases, with 7 bases of the junction left unmatched. Germline V CDR1 and CDR2: SGDLS, YYNGEE. The CDR3 is 16 amino acids. DNA for the CDR3: TGTGCCAGCAGCGCGGGACAGGGTTTATCCACCGGGGAGCTGTTTTTT. Encoded protein: CASSAGQGLSTGELFF.

This chain joins TRBV6-1 and TRBJ1-1; 8 nucleotides agree with TRBD1. The junction had 9 bases not matched to a gene; V was cut back by 9 bases and J by 6 bases. The CDR3 has 13 amino acids. Germline loops: CDR1 MNHNS, CDR2 SASEGT. CDR3 coding DNA: TGTGCCAGACGGACAGGGTACTACCCTGAAGCTTTCTTT. This codes for CARRTGYYPEAFF.

In this sample, this clonotype turned up many times. The chain joins TRBV12-3 or TRBV12-4 to TRBJ2-1; D unclear. The germline V and J ends were trimmed by 6 bases and 6 bases, with 9 bases remaining between them. The CDR3 sequence is 12 residues long. CDR3 coding DNA: TGTGCCAGCAGAAAACAAATCAATGAGCAGTTCTTC. Translating it yields CASRKQINEQFF.

This clonotype was seen more than once but under ten times. This rearrangement joins TRBV20-1 to TRBJ2-1; possibly TRBD1 for D (6 bases). This CDR3 has 12 amino acids. V was pared by 4 bases and J by 2 bases, with 6 bases between. Germline lookup yields CDR1 DFQATT and CDR2 SNEGSKA (reference sequence). The chain's CDR3 is CSATGAYNEQFF. DNA for the CDR3: TGCAGTGCTACAGGGGCCTACAATGAGCAGTTCTTC.

In this sample, this clonotype turned up once. The chain couples TRBV20-1 to TRBJ2-3, with TRBD2 matching over 9 bases. In germline, CDR1 is DFQATT, CDR2 SNEGSKA (reference sequence). This CDR3 spans 15 amino acids. Unmatched junction bases numbered 9, after V lost 3 bases and J lost 5 bases. The CDR3 is CSASLAGRPGDTQYF. CDR3 DNA sequence: TGCAGTGCTAGTCTAGCGGGGAGGCCCGGAGATACGCAGTATTTT.

The CDR3 DNA reads as TGTGCCAGCAGTTACTTCCGCCCGAACACCGGGGAGCTGTTTTTT. Amino acids: CASSYFRPNTGELFF. The V gene is TRBV6-2 or TRBV6-3, the J gene TRBJ2-2; D remains ambiguous. The length of the CDR3 is 15 residues. From germline, CDR1 is MNHEY and CDR2 SVGEGT. V lost 1 base to trimming and J lost 0 bases, with 6 bases between them.

The rearrangement links TRBV20-1 to TRBJ2-7; 8 bases match TRBD2. The CDR3 spans 18 residues. CDR1 is DFQATT, CDR2 SNEGSKA, per germline (reference sequence). V lost 3 bases to trimming and J lost 2 bases; unmatched junction nucleotides: 18. The CDR3: CSARASGASGSITYEQYF. CDR3 nucleotides: TGCAGTGCTAGGGCCTCCGGGGCTAGCGGGTCTATAACCTACGAGCAGTACTTC.

This clonotype was seen a few times. CDR3 amino acids: CSARAGRGLGETQYF. CDR3 in DNA: TGCAGTGCTAGAGCTGGGCGGGGGCTGGGGGAGACCCAGTACTTC. The chain couples TRBV20-1 to TRBJ2-5; TRBD2 might be the D (7 bases). Germline V gene lookup returns CDR1 DFQATT and CDR2 SNEGSKA (reference sequence). This CDR3 is built from 15 residues. Trimming removed 1 base at V and 5 bases at J, with 17 bases between.

This clonotype was counted a single time. The chain carries TRBV20-1 and TRBJ2-3, with D possibly called TRBD1 or TRBD2 (5 bases each). This CDR3 is built from 15 residues. V lost 7 bases, J lost 4 bases, and 21 bases lay in between. Germline CDR1 and CDR2: DFQATT and SNEGSKA (reference sequence). The CDR3 loop reads CSVGRDVAPADTQYF. CDR3 DNA: TGCAGTGTCGGACGGGACGTCGCACCTGCAGATACGCAGTATTTT.

This chain links TRBV20-1 with TRBJ1-5; D ambiguous. Germline CDR1 DFQATT, CDR2 SNEGSKA (reference sequence). The V and J ends lost 3 bases and 5 bases respectively, with 17 bases between them. The CDR3 is made up of 15 amino acids. The CDR3 sequence is CSASPKKDPHQPQHF. The CDR3 DNA follows: TGCAGTGCTAGCCCCAAAAAGGACCCGCATCAGCCCCAGCATTTT.

The rearrangement links TRBV18 to TRBJ1-4; the D is unclear. This CDR3 region has 12 residues. The germline V gene has CDR1 KGHSH and CDR2 LQKENI. Trimming pared 2 bases from V and 8 bases from J, leaving 6 bases between. The CDR3 sequence is CASSPSAEKLFF. The CDR3 bases are TGTGCCAGCTCACCATCAGCGGAAAAACTGTTTTTT. Filled out from reference TRBV18 and TRBJ1-4, the complete variable domain reads NAGVMQNPRHLVRRRGQEARLRCSPMKGHSHVYWYRQLPEEGLKFMVYLQKENIIDESGMPKERFSAEFPKEGPSILRIQQVVRGDSAAYFCASSPSAEKLFFGSGTQLSVL.

This chain links TRBV19 with TRBJ2-1; D gene uncertain. CDR3 size: 16 residues. CDR1 and CDR2 from the germline V gene are LNHDA and SQIVND (reference sequence). With 3 bases removed from V and 1 base from J, the gap between germline ends came to 13 bases. CDR3 in DNA: TGTGCCAGTAGTATCCGTTTCGGGCAATCCTACAATGAGCAGTTCTTC. Protein: CASSIRFGQSYNEQFF. Full variable domain (missing parts from reference TRBV19 and TRBJ2-1): DGGITQSPKYLFRKEGQNVTLSCEQNLNHDAMYWYRQDPGQGLRLIYYSQIVNDFQKGDIAEGYSVSREKKESFPLTVTSAQKNPTAFYLCASSIRFGQSYNEQFFGPGTRLTVL.

V usage is TRBV7-9 and J usage is TRBJ2-1; D may be TRBD2 (5 bases). The end of the DNA fits TRBJ2-7 better, so the J call may be wrong. Germline V gives CDR1 SEHNR, CDR2 FQNEAQ (reference sequence). This CDR3 has 14 amino acids. CDR3 protein: CASSLVGINNEQYF. Here the CDR3 DNA reads TGTGCCAGCAGCTTAGTCGGGATCAACAATGAGCAGTACTTC.

This clonotype was seen only once. The J gene is TRBJ1-1, the V gene TRBV7-9, with D perhaps matching TRBD1 (5 bases). The CDR3 extends over 15 amino acids. The V end lost 5 bases, the J end lost 0 bases, and 13 bases lay between the germline ends. Looked up from germline, CDR1 is SEHNR and CDR2 is FQNEAQ (reference sequence). CDR3 region: CASSPQGVMNTEAFF. The DNA of the CDR3 is TGTGCCAGCAGCCCGCAGGGTGTTATGAACACTGAAGCTTTCTTT.

The chain is built from TRBV18 and TRBJ2-1; 8 bases match TRBD1. The germline gives CDR1 KGHSH, CDR2 LQKENI. Germline trimming cut 0 bases from V and 3 bases from J; bases unmatched to any gene: 10. The CDR3 has 18 residues. The CDR3 nucleotides read TGTGCCAGCTCACCACCAGAAGGTCCAGGGGGCCTCTACAATGAGCAGTTCTTC. Amino acid sequence: CASSPPEGPGGLYNEQFF.

The chain couples TRBV20-1 to TRBJ1-1; no definite D call. The germline CDR1 and CDR2 sequences are DFQATT and SNEGSKA (reference sequence). The CDR3 has 13 amino acids. The V end was cut by 0 bases, the J end by 6 bases, with 11 bases between. This CDR3 reads CSARDPKLPEAFF. The CDR3 DNA sequence: TGCAGTGCTAGAGATCCGAAACTCCCTGAAGCTTTCTTT.

V is TRBV7-9 and J is TRBJ2-7, with D perhaps given as TRBD1 or TRBD2 (5 bases each). There are 15 residues in the CDR3. V lost 1 base, J lost 0 bases, and 10 bases lay in between. Germline V gives CDR1 SEHNR, CDR2 FQNEAQ (reference sequence). The CDR3 region has the DNA TGTGCCAGCAGCTTAGGAGGGGACCCCTCCTACGAGCAGTACTTC. Protein product: CASSLGGDPSYEQYF.

The rearrangement uses TRBV7-8 and TRBJ2-2, with 8 bases identical to TRBD2. CDR3 length equals 17 residues. J gave up 0 bases and V 1 base, and 4 bases lay outside the gene matches. Germline values: CDR1 SGHVS, CDR2 FQNEAQ. CDR3 nucleotides: TGTGCCAGCAGCTTAGGAAGCGGGGGCGCGAACACCGGGGAGCTGTTTTTT. Translated: CASSLGSGGANTGELFF.

The sample holds a few counts of this clonotype. This chain joins TRBV10-3 and TRBJ2-5, with a weak D call TRBD1 (7 bases). The J call is in doubt because the DNA end fits TRBJ2-7 better. Germline loops: CDR1 ENHRY, CDR2 SYGVKD. This CDR3 is built from 15 residues. CDR3 loop: CAISAGGAGGHEQYF. Here the CDR3 DNA reads TGTGCCATCAGTGCCGGCGGAGCAGGGGGGCACGAGCAGTACTTC.

Points on this clonotype: Being one base from a much bigger clone, this may be a read error. The chain is built from TRBV29-1 and TRBJ2-1; possible D gene TRBD1, 5 bases. Germline CDR1 is SQVTM and CDR2 is ANQGSEA. This CDR3 spans 14 amino acids. The CDR3 region is CSVEEQDLENEQFF. The CDR3 DNA sequence: TGCAGCGTCGAAGAACAGGATCTTGAAAATGAGCAGTTCTTC.